Listed here are 6 T cell receptor beta chains from one sample, sequenced in a study of blood T cell repertoires in COVID-19. Profiled with immunoSEQ multiplex PCR; TCRdb holds only in-frame clones, not every one. The sample lists about 140,000 clones; about four fifths were seen once. Sequences were obtained from peripheral blood. Every receptor here comes from a human donor in a cohort sampled during active COVID-19.

This clone has a single count. V usage is TRBV29-1 and J usage is TRBJ1-2; 9 bases map to TRBD1. CDR1 SQVTM and CDR2 ANQGSEA come from the germline V gene. The CDR3 is made up of 11 amino acids. V dropped 8 bases and J dropped 6; count of bases not matched to a gene: 4. The CDR3 here is CSSGTGNGYTF. The CDR3 region has the DNA TGCAGCTCCGGGACAGGGAATGGCTACACCTTC.

This clone was observed a few times. This rearrangement joins TRBV7-3 to TRBJ2-7; TRBD1 aligns across 8 bases. CDR1 and CDR2 from the germline V gene are SGHTA and FQGTGA. The CDR3 covers 13 residues. With 5 bases clipped from V and 6 bases from J, the junction kept 6 bases outside the gene matches. CDR3 sequence reads: CASSQTGVGEQYF. CDR3 DNA sequence: TGTGCCAGCAGCCAGACAGGGGTGGGCGAGCAGTACTTC.

This clone was observed a few times. The chain carries TRBV4-3 and TRBJ1-2, with no clear D. Germline lookup yields CDR1 LGHNA and CDR2 YSLEER. This CDR3 is built from 15 residues. Trimming stripped 0 bases from V and 6 bases from J, with 14 bases between. The CDR3 DNA reads as TGCGCCAGCAGCCAAGACCGCGGGCGGTGGAATGGCTACACCTTC. Its translation is CASSQDRGRWNGYTF.

J is TRBJ1-1 and V is TRBV9; 7 nucleotides match TRBD1. The CDR3 covers 12 residues. V dropped 4 bases and J dropped 7; count of bases not matched to a gene: 4. Germline loops: CDR1 SGDLS, CDR2 YYNGEE. The CDR3: CASSLGTDEAFF. The CDR3 DNA reads TGTGCCAGCAGCCTAGGGACAGATGAAGCTTTCTTT.

Written as DNA, the CDR3 is TGTGCCAGCAGCCGTACAGGGCGCCCTAATGAAAAACTGTTTTTT. Translated: CASSRTGRPNEKLFF. The chain is built from TRBV5-6 and TRBJ1-4; D may be TRBD1 (6 bases). Germline V gene data show CDR1 as SGHDT and CDR2 as YYEEEE. CDR3 length: 15 residues. V was clipped by 4 bases and J by 3 bases, with 13 bases between them.

Worth noting for this clone: Because the CDR3 is missing its conserved closing phenylalanine or tryptophan, this is likely a read error. This chain links TRBV29-1 with TRBJ1-2, with D uncertain. Per the germline V gene, CDR1 is SQVTM and CDR2 is ANQGSEA. Between the trimmed V and J ends, which lost 7 bases and 4 bases, there was a span of 16 bases. This CDR3 has 13 residues. CDR3 in amino acids: CSGKLAGLYGYTL. CDR3 in DNA: TGCAGCGGGAAGCTGGCGGGCCTCTATGGCTACACCCTC.